Each of the 22 T cell receptor beta chains below was sequenced from the same sample in a study of cytomegalovirus exposure and HLA in healthy donors. Researchers ran the PCR with 60 Vbeta and 13 Jbeta primers. Data came from immunoSEQ multiplex PCR; TCRdb stores just in-frame clones and leaves some out. The sample comprises approximately 210,000 clones, 79% of which are singletons, and approximately 1.5% rests with the top ten. The sequenced material came from PBMCs. Receptor source: a girl aged 5-17 years in good health and CMV-seropositive.

This chain joins TRBV12-5 and TRBJ1-4, with 7 positions matching TRBD1. This CDR3 has 18 residues. V trimming: 1 base; J trimming: 1 base; junction bases outside the gene matches: 9. Germline V gene sequence: CDR1 LGHNT, CDR2 FRNRAP. In DNA, the CDR3 is TGTGCTAGTGGTTTGGCGACCTACAGGGGAGGAACTAATGAAAAACTGTTTTTT. Translated: CASGLATYRGGTNEKLFF.

The rearrangement uses TRBV11-2 and TRBJ1-3; D perhaps matches TRBD1 (6 bases). The ends were cut back, 1 base at V and 2 bases at J, with 9 bases in the middle. Germline lookup yields CDR1 SGHAT and CDR2 FQNNGV. The CDR3 totals 15 residues. This chain's CDR3 is CASSLGDITGNTIYF. The CDR3 coding sequence is TGTGCCAGCAGCTTAGGGGACATAACTGGAAACACCATATATTTT.

The genes are TRBV6-5 and TRBJ2-1; possible D gene TRBD1, 7 bases. The CDR3 is 12 amino acids. Germline V lookup: CDR1 MNHEY, CDR2 SVGAGI. Trimming pared 0 bases from V and 12 bases from J, leaving 9 bases between. The CDR3 DNA reads TGTGCCAGCAGTTACTCGCAGGGGGGGCAGTTCTTC. It is translated as CASSYSQGGQFF.

The rearrangement links TRBV6-5 to TRBJ2-3, with 10 bases aligning to TRBD2. Germline V lookup: CDR1 MNHEY, CDR2 SVGAGI. This CDR3 spans 15 amino acids. Losses at the gene ends were 5 bases for V and 2 bases for J; bases not matched to a gene: 4. This chain's CDR3 is CASSPAGGPTDTQYF. As DNA, the CDR3 is TGTGCCAGCAGTCCAGCGGGGGGGCCCACAGATACGCAGTATTTT.

The rearrangement uses TRBV21-1 and TRBJ2-5; the DNA was not used to check the table's D call, TRBD2. TRBV21-1 has pseudogene status. This CDR3 has 15 residues. CDR3 loop: CASTGLARRWETQYF. CDR3 nucleotides: TGTGCCAGCACCGGACTAGCTCGGAGGTGGGAGACCCAGTACTTC.

The chain uses TRBV6-5 and TRBJ2-7; 7 nucleotides agree with TRBD1. The CDR3 runs to 14 residues. Germline loops: CDR1 MNHEY, CDR2 SVGAGI. The V and J ends lost 2 bases and 3 bases, in that order; junction bases with no gene match: 4. CDR3 sequence (DNA): TGTGCCAGCAGTTACGCTGGGACAGACTACGAGCAGTACTTC. It is translated as CASSYAGTDYEQYF.

The chain is built from TRBV2 and TRBJ2-1; D is perhaps TRBD2 (5 bases). Germline-derived CDR1 and CDR2 are SNHLY and FYNNEI. V dropped 3 bases and J dropped 6 bases, with 6 bases sitting between them. This CDR3 comprises 12 residues. The CDR3 sequence is CASSEEVNEQFF. CDR3 coding DNA: TGTGCCAGCAGTGAGGAGGTCAATGAGCAGTTCTTC.

J is TRBJ2-6 and V is TRBV4-3, with D hard to call. Per germline, CDR1 LGHNA and CDR2 YSLEER. V was pared by 0 bases and J by 0 bases, with 12 bases between. The CDR3 contains 18 residues. The CDR3 spells CASSQDPRGTSGANVLTF. Here the CDR3 DNA reads TGCGCCAGCAGCCAAGACCCCCGAGGAACCTCTGGGGCCAACGTCCTGACTTTC.

The table lists this clone with a few counts. Other DNA sequences in this specimen translate into the identical CDR3. The chain combines TRBV7-2 with TRBJ2-7; TRBD1 aligns across 9 bases. The junction had 3 bases not matched to a gene; V was cut back by 5 bases and J by 1 base. CDR1 SGHTA and CDR2 FQGNSA come from the germline V gene. The CDR3 runs to 14 residues. The chain's CDR3 is CASSLDRGSYEQYF. The CDR3 DNA reads as TGTGCCAGCAGCCTCGACAGGGGGTCCTACGAGCAGTACTTC.

The rearrangement uses TRBV5-5 and TRBJ2-1; 13 bases line up with TRBD2. Trimming took 0 bases from V and 6 from J; bases not matched to a gene: 3. Germline V CDR1 and CDR2: SGHKS, YYEKEE (reference sequence). The CDR3 spans 16 residues. For the CDR3, the DNA is TGTGCCAGCAGCTTGGATCGACTAGCGGGGGGCAATGAGCAGTTCTTC. As protein: CASSLDRLAGGNEQFF. Complete variable domain (other parts from reference TRBV5-5 and TRBJ2-1): DAGVTQSPTHLIKTRGQQVTLRCSPISGHKSVSWYQQVLGQGPQFIFQYYEKEERGRGNFPDRFSARQFPNYSSELNVNALLLGDSALYLCASSLDRLAGGNEQFFGPGTRLTVL.

The CDR3 bases are TGTGCCAGCAGCCCGGAGGCAGGTACGTCGGTCGATGAGCAGTTCTTC. It specifies CASSPEAGTSVDEQFF. This sequence joins TRBV5-4 and TRBJ2-1, with a tentative D call TRBD2 (5 bases). V was pared by 4 bases and J by 8 bases, with 22 bases between. This CDR3 is built from 16 residues. The germline V gene has CDR1 SGHNT and CDR2 YYREEE (reference sequence).

This clone has more than one count but fewer than ten. This chain uses TRBV10-1 with TRBJ2-7; a weak D match, TRBD1 (5 bases). Germline V gives CDR1 WNHNN, CDR2 SYGVQD (reference sequence). This CDR3 is built from 14 residues. Trimming took 8 bases from V and 2 from J, leaving 16 bases between them. In nucleotides, the CDR3 is TGCGCCAGCCAGATGCTCCAGGGTCCCTACGAGCAGTACTTC. It encodes CASQMLQGPYEQYF.

This clone was picked up a small number of times. The chain employs TRBV19 and TRBJ1-6, with D uncertain. This CDR3 has 12 residues. Between the trimmed V and J ends, which lost 3 bases and 14 bases, there was a span of 11 bases. Per germline, CDR1 LNHDA and CDR2 SQIVND (reference sequence). The CDR3 sequence is CASSIQAGTLHF. DNA of the CDR3: TGTGCCAGTAGTATCCAAGCCGGGACCCTCCACTTT.

The rearrangement links TRBV11-2 to TRBJ2-7; TRBD1 might be the D (5 bases). This CDR3 is 15 amino acids long. With 1 base removed from V and 3 bases from J, the gap between germline ends came to 13 bases. Germline assignment: CDR1 SGHAT and CDR2 FQNNGV. The CDR3 loop is CASSLVPTVRYEQYF. In nucleotides, the CDR3 is TGTGCCAGCAGCTTAGTCCCGACAGTTCGCTACGAGCAGTACTTC.

The chain recombines TRBV10-3 with TRBJ1-6, with D tentatively TRBD1 (6 bases). Trimming took 5 bases from V and 5 from J, leaving 13 bases between them. The length of the CDR3 is 15 residues. Germline CDR1 ENHRY, CDR2 SYGVKD. The CDR3 loop reads CAISTRQADNSPLHF. CDR3 sequence (DNA): TGTGCCATCAGTACTAGACAGGCAGATAATTCACCCCTCCACTTT.

V usage is TRBV19 and J usage is TRBJ2-7; D unclear. This CDR3 has 17 residues. Looked up from germline, CDR1 is LNHDA and CDR2 is SQIVND (reference sequence). V dropped 1 base and J dropped 2 bases, with 18 bases sitting between them. The CDR3 nucleotides read TGTGCCAGTAGTATAGGCGGCTATGGGTACCAAACCTACGAGCAGTACTTC. Amino acids: CASSIGGYGYQTYEQYF.

This chain connects TRBV4-1 to TRBJ1-1, with 9 bases that match TRBD1. Germline values: CDR1 MGHRA, CDR2 YSYEKL. Losses at the gene ends were 3 bases for V and 1 base for J; bases not matched to a gene: 3. The CDR3 totals 15 residues. The CDR3 region is CASSHPGQGNTEAFF. In DNA, the CDR3 is TGCGCCAGCAGCCACCCGGGACAGGGGAACACTGAAGCTTTCTTT.

This sequence joins TRBV6-6 and TRBJ1-1; a possible D gene is TRBD1 (6 bases). This CDR3 region has 13 residues. The germline CDR1 and CDR2 sequences are MNHNY and SVGAGI (reference sequence). V gave up 2 bases and J gave up 7 bases, with 11 bases separating them. The DNA of the CDR3 is TGTGCCAGCAGTTACGGAGCAGGGGTTGAAGCTTTCTTT. Residues: CASSYGAGVEAFF.

The V and J genes are TRBV27 and TRBJ2-7; 10 bases are a match to TRBD2. Germline V gene data show CDR1 as MNHEY and CDR2 as SMNVEV (reference sequence). The CDR3 covers 13 residues. The V segment lost 3 bases and the J segment 6 bases; nucleotides outside the gene matches: 2. The CDR3 sequence is CASSFSSGGEQYF. Here the CDR3 DNA reads TGTGCCAGCAGTTTTTCTAGCGGGGGCGAGCAGTACTTC.

The V and J genes are TRBV20-1 and TRBJ2-5; 8 nucleotides line up with TRBD2. The CDR3 is 11 amino acids. Trimming removed 8 bases from V and 4 bases from J; junction bases left unmatched: 3. CDR1 and CDR2 (germline): DFQATT, SNEGSKA (reference sequence). The CDR3 here is CSPLAAETQYF. CDR3 sequence (DNA): TGCAGTCCACTAGCGGCAGAGACCCAGTACTTC.

The rearrangement links TRBV29-1 to TRBJ2-2; a possible D gene is TRBD2 (6 bases). CDR1 SQVTM and CDR2 ANQGSEA come from the germline V gene. V dropped 5 bases and J dropped 5 bases, with 18 bases sitting between them. The CDR3 contains 15 residues. CDR3: CSVTAPAGYTGELFF. CDR3 nucleotide sequence: TGCAGCGTTACCGCCCCAGCGGGTTATACCGGGGAGCTGTTTTTT.

The chain joins TRBV18 to TRBJ1-6; perhaps TRBD1 as D (6 bases). The ends were cut back, 3 bases at V and 9 bases at J, with 15 bases in the middle. The length of the CDR3 is 15 residues. Germline CDR1 KGHSH, CDR2 LQKENI. DNA for the CDR3: TGTGCCAGCTCACCGCGAGGGGGATTTGGTTCACCCCTCCACTTT. Translation gives CASSPRGGFGSPLHF.